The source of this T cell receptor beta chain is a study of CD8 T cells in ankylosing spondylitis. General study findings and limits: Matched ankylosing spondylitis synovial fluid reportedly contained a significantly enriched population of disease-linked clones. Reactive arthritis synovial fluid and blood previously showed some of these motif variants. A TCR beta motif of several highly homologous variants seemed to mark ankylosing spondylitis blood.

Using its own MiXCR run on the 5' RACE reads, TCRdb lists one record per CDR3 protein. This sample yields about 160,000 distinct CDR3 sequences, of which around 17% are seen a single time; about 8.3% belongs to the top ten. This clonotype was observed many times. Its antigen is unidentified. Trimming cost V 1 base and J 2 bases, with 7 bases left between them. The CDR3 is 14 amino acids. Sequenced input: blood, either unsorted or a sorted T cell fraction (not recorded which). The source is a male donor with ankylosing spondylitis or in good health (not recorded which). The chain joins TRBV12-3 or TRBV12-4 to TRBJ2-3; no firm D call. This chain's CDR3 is CASSLGATTDTQYF. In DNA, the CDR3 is TGTGCCAGCAGTTTAGGGGCAACCACAGATACGCAGTATTTT.